These 6 T cell receptor beta chains were all obtained from the same sample, sequenced in a study of CXCR3-negative and CXCR3-positive naive CD8 T cells. Antigens of these TCRs are unknown. General study points: The study found more hydrophobic TRB CDR3s in CXCR3-positive naive cells than in CXCR3-negative naive cells.

cDNA libraries for TRB were generated by 5' RACE incorporating UMI labels. TCRdb re-called the 5' RACE reads and catalogs CDR3 proteins one per entry, DNA excluded. The specimen's table records about 120,000 distinct CDR3 sequences. The sequenced sample was naive CXCR3+ CD8+ T cells from blood. Subset meaning: CD45RO-CCR7+CD27+CD95- naive CD8+ T cells expressing CXCR3 (TNR3+). The receptors stem from a human donor in good health. Some clones in this sample may be carry-over from other donors' samples.

This sequence joins TRBV20-1 and TRBJ1-5; TCRdb calls TRBD1, which cannot be checked without DNA. The CDR3 length is 17 residues. Germline values: CDR1 DFQATT, CDR2 SNEGSKA (reference sequence). CDR3 in amino acids: CSARQTPTRGSDQPQHF.

The V call is TRBV7-9, the J call TRBJ2-2. The CDR3 sequence is 14 residues long. Per germline, CDR1 SEHNR and CDR2 FQNEAQ (reference sequence). CDR3 in amino acids: CASSLEGNTGELFF. Drawing the rest from reference TRBV7-9 and TRBJ2-2, the complete variable domain is DTGVSQNPRHKITKRGQNVTFRCDPISEHNRLYWYRQTLGQGPEFLTYFQNEAQLEKSRLLSDRFSAERPKGSFSTLEIQRTEQGDSAMYLCASSLEGNTGELFFGEGSRLTVL.

The chain joins TRBV25-1 to TRBJ1-2; the TCRdb D gene call, TRBD1, has no DNA to confirm it. CDR1 MGHDK and CDR2 SYGVNS come from the germline V gene. The CDR3 extends over 13 amino acids. CDR3 loop: CASTPGGYYGYTF.

This chain links TRBV7-9 with TRBJ2-1; absent DNA, TCRdb's TRBD2 call cannot be checked. Looked up from germline, CDR1 is SEHNR and CDR2 is FQNEAQ (reference sequence). The CDR3 has 15 residues. CDR3 sequence reads: CASGASGSSYNEQFF.

This chain connects TRBV7-9 to TRBJ2-1; TCRdb's D gene call, TRBD1, goes unchecked for lack of DNA. The germline CDR1 and CDR2 sequences are SEHNR and FQNEAQ (reference sequence). The CDR3 is 15 amino acids. CDR3 region: CASSITGGGYNEQFF.

The chain couples TRBV29-1 to TRBJ2-7; the TRBD1 assignment by TCRdb is unverifiable without DNA. Germline CDR1 SQVTM, CDR2 ANQGSEA. The length of the CDR3 is 13 residues. The CDR3 sequence is CSAHLTGSYEQYF.